This TCR beta chain was identified during a study of blood T cell repertoires in COVID-19. Study in general: Acute-phase and convalescent COVID-19 samples originated in the United States, Italy and Spain. PBMCs, B-cell-depleted T cells, or T cells were the source of the cDNA or gDNA that made up the material.

How the authors handled the data: Scientists estimated how many nucleated cells there were by amplifying reference gene primers. Clones were read by immunoSEQ multiplex PCR, and TCRdb kept only the in-frame ones, dropping some. The DNA was the basis for D and trimming; V, J and clone size are from that table. The sample contains fewer than 350,000 clones, 65% to 90% of which appear only once. The J segment lost 7 bases and the V segment lost 1 base, leaving 6 bases of the junction unmatched. The V gene's germline CDR1 is LGHNA and CDR2 YSLEER. The length of the CDR3 is 15 residues. Source material: peripheral blood. This sequence was found in a woman aged 55 to 70 with active or convalescent COVID-19. This chain joins TRBV4-3 and TRBJ2-3; 9 bases map to TRBD2. The CDR3, as DNA: TGCGCCAGCAGCCAAGTGGCGGGGGGGCCCTATACGCAGTATTTT. It codes for CASSQVAGGPYTQYF.